This TCR beta chain was found in a study of cytomegalovirus exposure and HLA in healthy donors. Trimming cost V 7 bases and J 8 bases; bases outside gene matches: 10. CDR3 length: 13 amino acids. Germline lookup yields CDR1 SGHTA and CDR2 FQGNSA. The PCR contained 60 Vbeta and 13 Jbeta primers. The repertoire was sequenced with immunoSEQ multiplex PCR; TCRdb's copy has only in-frame clones and lacks some. Of 180,000 or so clones listed, around three quarters are singletons. The clonotype originates from a woman under 40 in good health and CMV-seronegative. The rearrangement uses TRBV7-2 and TRBJ1-2; TRBD1 aligns across 7 bases. The sample consisted of PBMCs. The CDR3 nucleotides are TGTGCCAGCACTCGACAGGGAGTGAACGGCTACACCTTC. The encoded protein is CASTRQGVNGYTF. The full variable domain, with the rest looked up from reference TRBV7-2 and TRBJ1-2, is GAGVSQSPSNKVTEKGKDVELRCDPISGHTALYWYRQSLGQGLEFLIYFQGNSAPDKSGLPSDRFSAERTGGSVSTLTIQRTQQEDSAVYLCASTRQGVNGYTFGSGTRLTVV.